This T cell receptor beta chain was observed in a study of blood T cell repertoires in COVID-19. Across the study: Collection of acute and convalescent COVID-19 samples took place in the United States, Italy and Spain. PBMCs, B-cell-depleted T cells, or T cells provided the cDNA or gDNA that made up the material.

Germline CDR1 reads KGHDR; CDR2 reads SFDVKD. Trimming pared 8 bases from V and 3 bases from J, leaving 11 bases between. The length of the CDR3 is 13 residues. Only in-frame clones appear in the TCRdb table, and some are missing; sequencing was by immunoSEQ multiplex PCR. This table has about 110,000 clones, over 55% appearing once. Sequencing was carried out using peripheral blood. This chain joins TRBV24-1 and TRBJ2-3; perhaps TRBD1 as D (5 bases). This receptor was identified in a human donor with acute or convalescent COVID-19. The donor label of this sample is uncertain. CDR3 sequence: CATTGRATDTQYF. The CDR3 DNA follows: TGTGCCACCACGGGCAGGGCGACAGATACGCAGTATTTT.